Presented here are 5 T cell receptor beta chains from one specimen sequenced in a study of regulatory and conventional T cells in RAG deficiency. Genomic DNA came from blood regulatory T cells gated CD4+ CD25-high CD127-low. Sequencing was performed with immunoSEQ multiplex PCR; in TCRdb, only in-frame clones are kept and a portion is missing. The repertoire has about 20,000 clones, 80% to 90% of them found once; the top ten carry almost 1.5%. The same specimen was also included in a second study, on regulatory T cells. This second report adds: Primers: 52 TRBV forward and 13 TRBJ reverse.

Sequencing input: Tregs sorted from blood. These receptors originate from a human donor in good health.

The V call is TRBV5-1, the J call TRBJ2-3; no clear D gene. Germline V gene data show CDR1 as SGHRS and CDR2 as YFSETQ. Trimming stripped 0 bases from V and 0 bases from J, with 8 bases between. The CDR3 is 15 residues long. For the CDR3, the DNA is TGCGCCAGCAGCTTGGCCCCTACTAGCACAGATACGCAGTATTTT. It specifies CASSLAPTSTDTQYF.

There are a few counts of this clone. The V and J genes are TRBV4-1 and TRBJ2-1; possibly TRBD2 for D (5 bases). The CDR3 covers 18 residues. The V end lost 1 base, the J end lost 0 bases, and 16 bases lay between the germline ends. From germline, CDR1 is MGHRA and CDR2 YSYEKL. The CDR3 nucleotides are TGCGCCAGCAGCCAAGGTTGGGGAGTTTCCCTCTCCTACAATGAGCAGTTCTTC. Encoded protein: CASSQGWGVSLSYNEQFF.

This chain connects TRBV2 to TRBJ2-2; D is uncertain. Trimming stripped 9 bases from V and 0 bases from J, with 11 bases between. Germline CDR1 and CDR2: SNHLY and FYNNEI. The CDR3 length is 14 residues. The CDR3 sequence is CAREWATNTGELFF. CDR3 sequence (DNA): TGTGCCAGGGAGTGGGCCACGAACACCGGGGAGCTGTTTTTT.

On this clone itself: Other DNA sequences in this sample translate to the same CDR3. The chain employs TRBV10-3 and TRBJ2-7, with D tentatively TRBD1 (5 bases). Trimming took 6 bases from V and 3 from J, leaving 9 bases between them. The CDR3 extends over 12 amino acids. CDR1 and CDR2 from the germline V gene are ENHRY and SYGVKD. The CDR3 DNA follows: TGTGCCATCAGGGGGCAGGGCTACGAGCAGTACTTC. This encodes CAIRGQGYEQYF.

The chain has TRBV5-8 and TRBJ1-1; no clear D gene. This CDR3 has 15 residues. V lost 0 bases, J lost 3 bases, and 12 bases lay in between. Germline CDR1 SGHTS, CDR2 YDEGEE. In nucleotides, the CDR3 is TGTGCCAGCAGCTTGGGCACTCGGTCGGACACTGAAGCTTTCTTT. Protein sequence: CASSLGTRSDTEAFF.